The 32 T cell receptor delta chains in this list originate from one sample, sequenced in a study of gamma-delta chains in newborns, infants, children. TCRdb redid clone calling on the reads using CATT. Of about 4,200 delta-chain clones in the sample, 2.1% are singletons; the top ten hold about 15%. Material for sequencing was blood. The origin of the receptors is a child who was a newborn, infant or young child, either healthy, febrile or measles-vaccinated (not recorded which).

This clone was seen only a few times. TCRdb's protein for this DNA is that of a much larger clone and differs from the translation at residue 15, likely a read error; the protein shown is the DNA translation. The CDR3 sequence: CALGELPPFTTLTAHLFF. In DNA form, the CDR3 reads TGTGCTCTTGGGGAACTCCCCCCTTTTACTACTTTGACAGCACACCTCTTCTTT. The chain recombines TRDV1 with TRDJ2; the D is unclear. Germline CDR1 TSWWSYY, CDR2 QGS. The CDR3 is 18 residues long.

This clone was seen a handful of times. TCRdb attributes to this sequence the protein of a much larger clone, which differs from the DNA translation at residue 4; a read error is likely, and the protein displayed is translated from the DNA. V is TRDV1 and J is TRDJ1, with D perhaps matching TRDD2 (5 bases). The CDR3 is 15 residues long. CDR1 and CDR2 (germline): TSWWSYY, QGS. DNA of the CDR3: TGTGCTCTTGAGGAACTTCCAGCAAAGACCGATAAACTCATCTTT. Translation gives CALEELPAKTDKLIF.

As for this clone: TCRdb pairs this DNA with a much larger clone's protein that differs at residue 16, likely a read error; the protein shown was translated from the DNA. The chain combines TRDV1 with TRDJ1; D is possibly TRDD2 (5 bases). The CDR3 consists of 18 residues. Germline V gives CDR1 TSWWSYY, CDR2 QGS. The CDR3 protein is CALGEASPKAPYTDKPIF. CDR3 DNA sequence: TGTGCTCTTGGGGAGGCCTCCCCAAAAGCACCCTACACCGATAAACCCATCTTT.

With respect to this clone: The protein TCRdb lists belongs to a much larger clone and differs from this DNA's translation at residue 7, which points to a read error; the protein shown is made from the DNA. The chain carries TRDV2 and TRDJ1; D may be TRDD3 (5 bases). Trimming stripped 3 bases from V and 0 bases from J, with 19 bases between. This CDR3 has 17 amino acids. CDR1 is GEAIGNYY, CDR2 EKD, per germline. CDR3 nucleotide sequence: TGTGCCTGTGACCCTGCGAGGGATCGGCTGTACACCGATAAACTCATCTTT. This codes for CACDPARDRLYTDKLIF.

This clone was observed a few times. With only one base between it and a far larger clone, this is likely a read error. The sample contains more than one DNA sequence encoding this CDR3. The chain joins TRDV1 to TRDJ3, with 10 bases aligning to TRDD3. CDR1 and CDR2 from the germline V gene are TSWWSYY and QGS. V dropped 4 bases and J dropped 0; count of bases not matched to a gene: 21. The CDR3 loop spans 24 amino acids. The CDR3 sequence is CALGANPTSTGGFMGSWDTRQMFF. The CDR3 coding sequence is TGTGCTCTTGGGGCAAACCCGACTAGTACTGGGGGATTTATGGGCTCCTGGGACACCCGACAGATGTTTTTC.

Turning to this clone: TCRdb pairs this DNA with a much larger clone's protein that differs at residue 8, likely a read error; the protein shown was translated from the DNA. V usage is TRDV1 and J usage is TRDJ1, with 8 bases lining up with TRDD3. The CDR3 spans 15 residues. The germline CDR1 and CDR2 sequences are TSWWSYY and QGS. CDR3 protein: CALGTGGLHTDKLIF. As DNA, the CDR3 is TGCGCTCTTGGTACTGGGGGTCTCCACACCGATAAACTCATCTTT.

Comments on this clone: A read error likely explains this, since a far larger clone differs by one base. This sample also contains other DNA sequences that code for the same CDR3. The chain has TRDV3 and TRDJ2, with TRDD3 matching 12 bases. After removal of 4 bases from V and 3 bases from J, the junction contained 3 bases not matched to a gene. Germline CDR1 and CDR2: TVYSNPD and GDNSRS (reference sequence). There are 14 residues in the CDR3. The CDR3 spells CASLGDTLTAQLFF. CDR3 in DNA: TGTGCCTCCCTGGGGGATACGCTGACAGCACAACTCTTCTTT. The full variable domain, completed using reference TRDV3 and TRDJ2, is CDKVTQSSPDQTVASGSEVVLLCTYDTVYSNPDLFWYRIRPDYSFQFVFYGDNSRSEGADFTQGRFSVKHILTQKAFHLVISPVRTEDSATYYCASLGDTLTAQLFFGKGTQLIVEP.

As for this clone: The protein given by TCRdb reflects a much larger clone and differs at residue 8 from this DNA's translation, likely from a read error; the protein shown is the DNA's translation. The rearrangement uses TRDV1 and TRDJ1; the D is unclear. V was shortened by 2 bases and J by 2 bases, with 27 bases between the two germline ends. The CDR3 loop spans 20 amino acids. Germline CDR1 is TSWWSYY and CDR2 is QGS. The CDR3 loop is CALGEVGDLQYRRETDKLIF. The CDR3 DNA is TGTGCTCTTGGGGAAGTGGGAGATTTACAATACCGCCGCGAAACCGATAAACTCATCTTT.

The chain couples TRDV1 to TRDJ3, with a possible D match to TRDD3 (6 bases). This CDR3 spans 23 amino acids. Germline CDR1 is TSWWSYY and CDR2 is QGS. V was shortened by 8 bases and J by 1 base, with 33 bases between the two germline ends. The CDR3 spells CALRGPGTYPYWDRSWDTRQMFF. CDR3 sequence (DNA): TGTGCTCTTAGGGGACCTGGTACCTACCCTTACTGGGATAGGTCCTGGGACACCCGACAGATGTTTTTC.

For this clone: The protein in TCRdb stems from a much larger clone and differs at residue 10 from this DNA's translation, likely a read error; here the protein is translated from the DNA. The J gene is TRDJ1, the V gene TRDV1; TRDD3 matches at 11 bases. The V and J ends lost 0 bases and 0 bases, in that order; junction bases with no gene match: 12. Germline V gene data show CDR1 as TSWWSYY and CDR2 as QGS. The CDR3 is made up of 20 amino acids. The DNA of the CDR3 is TGTGCTCTTGGGGAACTTCCTACGTGGCACTGGGGGATAAACACCGATAAACTCATCTTT. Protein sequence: CALGELPTWHWGINTDKLIF.

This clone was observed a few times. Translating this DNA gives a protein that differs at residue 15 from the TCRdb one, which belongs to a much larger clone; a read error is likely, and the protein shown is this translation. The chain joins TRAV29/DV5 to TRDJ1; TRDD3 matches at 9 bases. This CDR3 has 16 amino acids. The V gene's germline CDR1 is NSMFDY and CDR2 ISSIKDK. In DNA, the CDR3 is TGTGCAGCAAGCGCGAGGGTGGGGGATAAAACCGATAAACTCACCTTT. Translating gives CAASARVGDKTDKLTF. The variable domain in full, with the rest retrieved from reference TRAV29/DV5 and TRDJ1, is DQQVKQNSPSLSVQEGRISILNCDYTNSMFDYFLWYKKYPAEGPTFLISISSIKDKNEDGRFTVFLNKSAKHLSLHIVPSQPGDSAVYFCAASARVGDKTDKLTFGKGTRVTVEP.

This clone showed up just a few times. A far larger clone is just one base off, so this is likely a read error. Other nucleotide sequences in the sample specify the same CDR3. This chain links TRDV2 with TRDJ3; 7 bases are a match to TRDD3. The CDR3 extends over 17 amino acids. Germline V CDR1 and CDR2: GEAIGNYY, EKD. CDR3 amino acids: CACDWGPRSWDTRQMFF. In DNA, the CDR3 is TGTGCTTGTGACTGGGGACCCCGCTCCTGGGACACCCGACAGATGTTTTTC.

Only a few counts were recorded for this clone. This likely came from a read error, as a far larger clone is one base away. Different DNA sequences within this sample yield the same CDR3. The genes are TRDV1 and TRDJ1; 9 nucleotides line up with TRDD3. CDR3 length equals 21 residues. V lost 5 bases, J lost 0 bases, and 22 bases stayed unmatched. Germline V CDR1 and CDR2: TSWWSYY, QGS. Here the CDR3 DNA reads TGTGCTCTTGGGCCGAGAGGTCCTAAACAGGGGATACGCCCAGACACCGATAAACTCATCTTT. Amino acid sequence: CALGPRGPKQGIRPDTDKLIF.

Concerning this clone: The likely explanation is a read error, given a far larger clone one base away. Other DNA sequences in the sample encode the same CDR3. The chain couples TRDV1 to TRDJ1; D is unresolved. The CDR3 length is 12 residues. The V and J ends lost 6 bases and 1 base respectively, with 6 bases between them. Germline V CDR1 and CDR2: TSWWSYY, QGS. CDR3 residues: CALGLGTDKLIF. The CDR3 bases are TGTGCTCTTGGCCTAGGCACCGATAAACTCATCTTT.

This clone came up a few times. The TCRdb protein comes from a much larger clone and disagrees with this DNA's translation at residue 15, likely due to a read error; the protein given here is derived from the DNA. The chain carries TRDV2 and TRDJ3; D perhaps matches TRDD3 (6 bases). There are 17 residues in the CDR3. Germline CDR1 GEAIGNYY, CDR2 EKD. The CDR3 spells CACDPTGSSWDTRQVFF. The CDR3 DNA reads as TGTGCCTGTGACCCTACTGGGAGCTCCTGGGACACCCGACAGGTGTTTTTC.

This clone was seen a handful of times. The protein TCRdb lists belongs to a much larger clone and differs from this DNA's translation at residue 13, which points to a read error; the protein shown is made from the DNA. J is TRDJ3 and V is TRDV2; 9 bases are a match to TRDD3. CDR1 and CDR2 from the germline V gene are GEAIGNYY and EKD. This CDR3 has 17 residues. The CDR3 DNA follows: TGTGCCTGTGACACCAAGGGGATACGAAGGGACACCCAACAGATGTTTTTC. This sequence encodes CACDTKGIRRDTQQMFF.

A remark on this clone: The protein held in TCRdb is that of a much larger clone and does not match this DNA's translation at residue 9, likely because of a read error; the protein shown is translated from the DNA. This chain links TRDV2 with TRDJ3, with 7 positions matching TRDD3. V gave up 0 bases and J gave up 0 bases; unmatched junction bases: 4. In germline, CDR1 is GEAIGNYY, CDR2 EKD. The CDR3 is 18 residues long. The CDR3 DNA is TGTGCCTGTGACACCTGGGGGACGGGCTCCTGGGACACCCGACAGATGTTTTTC. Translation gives CACDTWGTGSWDTRQMFF.

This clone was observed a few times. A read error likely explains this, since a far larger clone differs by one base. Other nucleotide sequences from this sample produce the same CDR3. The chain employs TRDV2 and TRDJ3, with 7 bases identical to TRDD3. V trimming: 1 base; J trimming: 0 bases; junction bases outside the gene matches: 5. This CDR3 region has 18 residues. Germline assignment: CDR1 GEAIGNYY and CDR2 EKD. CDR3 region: CACDTGGPFSWDTRQMFF. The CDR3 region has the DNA TGTGCCTGTGACACTGGGGGACCTTTCTCCTGGGACACCCGACAGATGTTTTTC.

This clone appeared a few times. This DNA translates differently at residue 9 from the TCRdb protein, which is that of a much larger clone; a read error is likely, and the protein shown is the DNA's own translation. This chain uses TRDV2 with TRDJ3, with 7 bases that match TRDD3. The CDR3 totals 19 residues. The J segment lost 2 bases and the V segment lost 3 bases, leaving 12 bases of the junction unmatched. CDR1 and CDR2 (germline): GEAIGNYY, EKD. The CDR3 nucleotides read TGTGCCTGTGACCCCCTACTGGGGAATACGCCCTGGGACACCCGACAGATGTTTTTC. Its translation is CACDPLLGNTPWDTRQMFF.

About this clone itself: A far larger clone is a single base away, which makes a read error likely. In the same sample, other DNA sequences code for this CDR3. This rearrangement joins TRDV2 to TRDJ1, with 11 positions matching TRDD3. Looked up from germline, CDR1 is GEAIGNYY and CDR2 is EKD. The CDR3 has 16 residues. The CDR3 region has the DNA TGTGCCTGTGACCCTGGGGGATACTCTTACACCGACAAACTCATCTTT. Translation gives CACDPGGYSYTDKLIF.

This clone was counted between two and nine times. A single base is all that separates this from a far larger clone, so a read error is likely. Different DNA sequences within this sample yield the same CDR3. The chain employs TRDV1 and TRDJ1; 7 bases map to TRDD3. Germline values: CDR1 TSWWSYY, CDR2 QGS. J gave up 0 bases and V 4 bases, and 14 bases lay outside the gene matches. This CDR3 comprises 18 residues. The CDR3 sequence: CALGGSIGYALYTDKLIF. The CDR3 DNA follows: TGTGCTCTTGGGGGTTCAATTGGATACGCTCTATACACCGATAAACTCATCTTT.

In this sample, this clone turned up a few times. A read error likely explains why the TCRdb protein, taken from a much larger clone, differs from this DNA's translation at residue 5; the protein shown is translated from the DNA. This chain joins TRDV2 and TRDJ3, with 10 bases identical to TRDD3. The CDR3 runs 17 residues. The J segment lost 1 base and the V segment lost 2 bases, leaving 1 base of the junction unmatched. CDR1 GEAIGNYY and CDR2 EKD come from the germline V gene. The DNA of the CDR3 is TGTGCCTGTGACAAACTGGGGGATTCCTGGGACACCCGACAGATGTTTTTC. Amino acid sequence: CACDKLGDSWDTRQMFF.

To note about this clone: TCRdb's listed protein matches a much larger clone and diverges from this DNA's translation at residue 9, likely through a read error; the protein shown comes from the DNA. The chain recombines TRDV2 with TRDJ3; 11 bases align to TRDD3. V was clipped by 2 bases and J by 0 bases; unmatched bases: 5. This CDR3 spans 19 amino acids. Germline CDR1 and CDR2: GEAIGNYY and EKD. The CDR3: CACDILGDKSSWDTRQMFF. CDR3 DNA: TGTGCCTGTGACATACTGGGGGATAAGAGCTCCTGGGACACCCGACAGATGTTTTTC.

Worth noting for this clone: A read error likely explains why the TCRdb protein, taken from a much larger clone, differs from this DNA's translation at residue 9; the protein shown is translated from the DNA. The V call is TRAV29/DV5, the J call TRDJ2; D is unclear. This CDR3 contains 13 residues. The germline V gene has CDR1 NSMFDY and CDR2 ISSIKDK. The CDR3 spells CAASGFLTVQLFF. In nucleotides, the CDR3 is TGTGCAGCAAGTGGCTTCTTGACAGTACAACTCTTCTTT. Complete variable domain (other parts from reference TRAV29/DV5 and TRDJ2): DQQVKQNSPSLSVQEGRISILNCDYTNSMFDYFLWYKKYPAEGPTFLISISSIKDKNEDGRFTVFLNKSAKHLSLHIVPSQPGDSAVYFCAASGFLTVQLFFGKGTQLIVEP.

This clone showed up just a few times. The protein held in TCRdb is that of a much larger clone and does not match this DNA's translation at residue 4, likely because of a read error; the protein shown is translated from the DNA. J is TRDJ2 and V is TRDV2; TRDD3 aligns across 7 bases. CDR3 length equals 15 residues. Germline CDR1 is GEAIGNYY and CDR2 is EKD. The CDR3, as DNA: TGTGCCTGTGGCACCTTGGGGGATTTGACAGCACAACTCTTCTTT. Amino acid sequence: CACGTLGDLTAQLFF.

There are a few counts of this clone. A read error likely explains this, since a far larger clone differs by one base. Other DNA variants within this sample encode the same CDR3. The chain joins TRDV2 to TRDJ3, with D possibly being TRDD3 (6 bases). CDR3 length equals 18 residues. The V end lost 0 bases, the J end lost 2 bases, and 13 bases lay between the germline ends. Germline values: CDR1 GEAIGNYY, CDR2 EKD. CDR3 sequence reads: CACDTGGPLTWDTRQMFF. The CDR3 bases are TGTGCCTGTGACACCGGGGGACCGCTGACCTGGGACACCCGACAGATGTTTTTC.

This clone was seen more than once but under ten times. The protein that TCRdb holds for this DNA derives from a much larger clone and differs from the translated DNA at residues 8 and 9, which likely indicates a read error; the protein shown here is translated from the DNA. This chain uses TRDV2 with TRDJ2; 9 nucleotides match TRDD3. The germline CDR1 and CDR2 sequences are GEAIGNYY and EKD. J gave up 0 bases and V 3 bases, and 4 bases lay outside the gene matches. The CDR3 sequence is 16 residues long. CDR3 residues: CACDVLGEALTAQLFF. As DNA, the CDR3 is TGTGCCTGTGACGTACTGGGGGAAGCTTTGACAGCACAACTCTTCTTT.

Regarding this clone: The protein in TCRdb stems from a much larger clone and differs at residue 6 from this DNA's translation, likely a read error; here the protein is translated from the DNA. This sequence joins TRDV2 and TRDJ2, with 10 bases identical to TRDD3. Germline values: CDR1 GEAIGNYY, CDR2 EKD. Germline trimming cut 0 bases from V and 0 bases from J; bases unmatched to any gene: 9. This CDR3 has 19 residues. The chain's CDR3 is CACDTAGGGYTALTAQLFF. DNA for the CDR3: TGTGCCTGTGACACCGCGGGTGGGGGATACACCGCTTTGACAGCACAACTCTTCTTT.

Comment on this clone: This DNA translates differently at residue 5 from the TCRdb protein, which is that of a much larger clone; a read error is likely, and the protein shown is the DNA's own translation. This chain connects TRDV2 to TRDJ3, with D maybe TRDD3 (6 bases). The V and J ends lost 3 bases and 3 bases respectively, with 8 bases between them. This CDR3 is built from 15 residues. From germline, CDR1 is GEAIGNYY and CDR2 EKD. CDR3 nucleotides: TGTGCCTGTGACCCGGGATACTGGGACACCCGACAGATGTTTTTC. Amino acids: CACDPGYWDTRQMFF.

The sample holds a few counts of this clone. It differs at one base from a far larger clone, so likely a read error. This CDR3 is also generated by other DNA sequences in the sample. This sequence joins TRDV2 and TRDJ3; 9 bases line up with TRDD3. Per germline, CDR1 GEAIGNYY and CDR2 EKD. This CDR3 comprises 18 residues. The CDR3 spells CACDWGIDPIWDTRQMFF. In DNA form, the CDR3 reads TGTGCCTGTGACTGGGGGATAGACCCGATCTGGGATACCCGACAGATGTTTTTC.

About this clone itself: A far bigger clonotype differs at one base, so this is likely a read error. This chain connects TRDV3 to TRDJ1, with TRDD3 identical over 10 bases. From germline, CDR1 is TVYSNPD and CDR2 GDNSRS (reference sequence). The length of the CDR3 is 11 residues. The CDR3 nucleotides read TGTGCCTACTTGCTGGGGGATAAACCCATCTTT. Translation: CAYLLGDKPIF.

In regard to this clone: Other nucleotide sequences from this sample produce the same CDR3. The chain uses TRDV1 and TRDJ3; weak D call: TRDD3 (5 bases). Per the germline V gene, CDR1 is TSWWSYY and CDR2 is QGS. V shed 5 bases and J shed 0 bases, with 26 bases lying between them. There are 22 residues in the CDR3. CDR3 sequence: CALGPLTGGSLSLSWDTRQMFF. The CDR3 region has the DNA TGTGCTCTTGGGCCTCTCACTGGTGGATCCCTTTCCCTCTCCTGGGACACCCGACAGATGTTTTTC.